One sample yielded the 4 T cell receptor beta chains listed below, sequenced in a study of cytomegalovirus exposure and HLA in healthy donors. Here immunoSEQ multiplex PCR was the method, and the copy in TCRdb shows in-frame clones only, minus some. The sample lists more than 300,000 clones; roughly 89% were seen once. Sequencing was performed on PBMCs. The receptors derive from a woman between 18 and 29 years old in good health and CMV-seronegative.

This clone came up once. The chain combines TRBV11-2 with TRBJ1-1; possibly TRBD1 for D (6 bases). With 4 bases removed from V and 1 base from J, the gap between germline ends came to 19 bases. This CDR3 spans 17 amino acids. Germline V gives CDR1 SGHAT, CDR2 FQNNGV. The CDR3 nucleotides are TGTGCCAGCAGCTCTACAGGGTTCAAATCTCAGAACACTGAAGCTTTCTTT. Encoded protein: CASSSTGFKSQNTEAFF.

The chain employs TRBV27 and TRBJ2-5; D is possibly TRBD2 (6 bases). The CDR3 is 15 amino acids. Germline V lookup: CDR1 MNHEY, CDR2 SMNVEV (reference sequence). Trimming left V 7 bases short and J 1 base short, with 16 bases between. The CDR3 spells CASNPPGRGQETQYF. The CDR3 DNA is TGTGCCAGCAACCCCCCTGGGCGGGGCCAAGAGACCCAGTACTTC.

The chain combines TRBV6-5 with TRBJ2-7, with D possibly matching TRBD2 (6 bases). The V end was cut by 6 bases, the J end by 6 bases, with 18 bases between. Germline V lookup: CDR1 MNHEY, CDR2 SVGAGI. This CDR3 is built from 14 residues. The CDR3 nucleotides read TGTGCCAGCAGCCCGGGACTCCCGGGGCTCGAGCAGTACTTC. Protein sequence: CASSPGLPGLEQYF.

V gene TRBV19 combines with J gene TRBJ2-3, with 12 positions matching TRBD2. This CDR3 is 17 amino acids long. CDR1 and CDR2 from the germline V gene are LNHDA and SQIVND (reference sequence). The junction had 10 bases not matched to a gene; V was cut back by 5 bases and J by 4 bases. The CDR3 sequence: CASSPTLAGGNSDTQYF. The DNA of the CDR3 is TGTGCCAGTAGTCCGACTCTAGCGGGAGGGAATTCAGATACGCAGTATTTT.